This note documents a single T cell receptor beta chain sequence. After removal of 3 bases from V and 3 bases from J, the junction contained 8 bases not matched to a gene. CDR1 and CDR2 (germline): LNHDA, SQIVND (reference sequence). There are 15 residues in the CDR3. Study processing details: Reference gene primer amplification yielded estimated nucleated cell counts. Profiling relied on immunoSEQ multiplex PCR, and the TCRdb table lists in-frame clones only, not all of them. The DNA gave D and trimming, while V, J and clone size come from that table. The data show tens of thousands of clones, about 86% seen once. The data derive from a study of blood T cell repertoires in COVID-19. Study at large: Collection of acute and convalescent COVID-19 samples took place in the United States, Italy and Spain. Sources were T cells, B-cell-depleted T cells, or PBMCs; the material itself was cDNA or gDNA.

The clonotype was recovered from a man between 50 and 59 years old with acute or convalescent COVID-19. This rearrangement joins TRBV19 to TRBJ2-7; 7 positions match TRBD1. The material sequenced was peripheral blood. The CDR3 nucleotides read TGTGCCAGTAGTATGGCCGGGACAGTAGACTACGAGCAGTACTTC. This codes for CASSMAGTVDYEQYF.